These T cell receptor beta chains were read from a single sample in a study of T cells after yellow fever vaccination. TCRdb analysed the 5' RACE reads with MiXCR anew, one entry per CDR3 protein. The sample has 280,000 or so distinct CDR3 sequences; 8.7% are singletons. The sample consisted of CD4+ T cells sorted from PBMCs, taken 5 days after the yellow fever booster vaccination. The receptors stem from a man aged 18 to 29 who received the YFV17D yellow fever vaccine. Both conserved end residues are part of each CDR3.

v_call | cdr3_length | cdr3_aa
TRBV2 | 14 | CASMRGAMNTEAFF
TRBV5-4 | 12 | CATRQGGYGYTF
TRBV6-2/TRBV6-3 | 17 | CASSYLSVGQDYQPQHF
TRBV4-3 | 15 | CASSQGIAGDYGYTF
TRBV12-3/TRBV12-4 | 14 | CASTPTTGVGEQYF
TRBV9 | 14 | CASSVHRGAYGYTF
TRBV7-2 | 13 | CAGGGQPLETQYF
TRBV6-2/TRBV6-3 | 13 | CASRTSGEETQYF
TRBV12-3/TRBV12-4 | 12 | CASSVQGERAFF
TRBV5-6 | 15 | CASSRREFDNQPQHF
TRBV9 | 15 | CASSVTAGGTYEQYF
TRBV7-2 | 14 | CASSLLGGGDEQFF
TRBV29-1 | 14 | CSVETGTGGNEQYF
TRBV6-1 | 15 | CASSYQGKYNSPLHF
TRBV14 | 12 | CASSHVGQGYTF
TRBV2 | 12 | CASTGGMDEQFF
TRBV7-9 | 14 | CASSFSGVDYEQYF
TRBV5-1 | 18 | CASSRSQRTGADPTEAFF
TRBV12-3/TRBV12-4 | 15 | CASSLAATAMGGYTF
TRBV5-1 | 17 | CASSLDGRSSYNSPLHF
TRBV9 | 15 | CASSGTSGVRETQYF
TRBV5-1 | 14 | CASSPRTGNSPLHF
TRBV29-1 | 13 | CSVGGGRNQPQHF
TRBV3-1 | 15 | CASSQDEGLQQPQHF
TRBV7-9 | 15 | CASSSLTGGRSPLHF
TRBV20-1 | 14 | CSASGGTGLYEQYF
TRBV11-2 | 14 | CASSLMLSPDTQYF
TRBV4-3 | 15 | CASSQEPKSSTEAFF
TRBV12-3/TRBV12-4 | 16 | CASSLFTRRNYTEAFF
TRBV4-1 | 15 | CASSQGLVLADTQYF
TRBV4-1 | 16 | CATTGDGYFSTDTQYF
TRBV9 | 16 | CASSVSSGANSYEQYF
TRBV30 | 16 | CAWSLPFSRGRETQYF
TRBV5-1 | 15 | CASSFDRQYGYGYTF
TRBV7-8 | 16 | CASSLVGTGGGNTIYF
TRBV3-1 | 18 | CASRGNRASGGFYNEQFF
TRBV19 | 12 | CACGGKGGTQYF